This T cell receptor (beta chain) comes out of a study of CD8 T cells in ankylosing spondylitis. Regarding the study as a whole: Disease-linked clones were CD8+ and relatively rare in peripheral blood. What seemed typical of ankylosing spondylitis blood was a TCR beta motif built from eight highly homologous variants.

Ten or more counts support this clonotype. Its specificity is not known. As the method for making TCR beta libraries, quantitative 5'-RACE with molecular barcodes was used. MiXCR, run by TCRdb on the 5' RACE reads, gives a single entry per CDR3 protein. The data contain some 130,000 distinct CDR3 sequences, about an eighth of them singletons. Per germline, CDR1 SGHAT and CDR2 FQNNGV. This CDR3 has 19 amino acids. V was pared by 5 bases and J by 5 bases, with 15 bases of the junction left unmatched. What was sequenced was blood, either unsorted or a sorted T cell fraction (not recorded which). The TCR was taken from a female donor with ankylosing spondylitis or in good health (not recorded which). This chain connects TRBV11-2 to TRBJ2-5; TRBD2 agrees at 15 bases. The CDR3 protein is CASSAPGLAGGPHWETQYF. Here the CDR3 DNA reads TGTGCCAGCAGCGCACCCGGACTAGCGGGGGGGCCCCATTGGGAGACCCAGTACTTC.